A single sample is the source of the 32 T cell receptor beta chains below, sequenced in a study of persistence of HIV-infected CD4 T cells. The antigens for these receptors are not known. Sequencing used immunoSEQ version 4 in survey mode. Generated by immunoSEQ multiplex PCR, the TCRdb table keeps only in-frame clones and is missing some. The sample records more than 35,000 clones, around 80% being singletons. Cells were stimulated with CMV-infected fibroblast lysates at 8.5 to 10 ug/mL. Memory cells lacking CD40L and CD69 with high CD45RO were sorted. Material: CD4+ T cells sorted from PBMCs after approximately 19-hour stimulation, obtained from a patient who received antiretroviral therapy. These TCRs come from an adult man with HIV who was CMV-seropositive.

This sequence joins TRBV18 and TRBJ2-2, with D unclear. Trimming cost V 5 bases and J 6 bases, with 10 bases left between them. This CDR3 has 13 residues. Germline CDR1 and CDR2: KGHSH and LQKENI. This chain's CDR3 is CASSTQNAGELFF. The CDR3 DNA follows: TGTGCCAGCTCAACACAAAACGCCGGGGAGCTGTTTTTT.

The chain combines TRBV25-1 with TRBJ2-7; unclear D gene. This CDR3 spans 12 amino acids. The germline gives CDR1 MGHDK, CDR2 SYGVNS. V dropped 4 bases and J dropped 3 bases, with 7 bases sitting between them. The CDR3 loop is CASSADGYEQYF. Written as DNA, the CDR3 is TGTGCCAGCAGTGCAGACGGCTACGAGCAGTACTTC.

In this sample, this clone turned up a few times. Within the sample, other DNA sequences also encode this same CDR3. This rearrangement joins TRBV6-5 to TRBJ1-2, with TRBD1 matching over 8 bases. This CDR3 contains 13 residues. Trimming took 6 bases from V and 5 from J; bases not matched to a gene: 5. The germline V gene has CDR1 MNHEY and CDR2 SVGAGI. CDR3 in amino acids: CASSPGQVYGYTF. The CDR3 DNA sequence: TGTGCCAGCAGCCCGGGACAGGTGTATGGCTACACCTTC.

The CDR3 DNA reads TGTGCCAGCAGCGTTCGGGGGGACAGGGGTGCTGAAGCTTTCTTT. It yields the protein CASSVRGDRGAEAFF. The V gene is TRBV9, the J gene TRBJ1-1; 10 nucleotides align to TRBD1. Germline lookup yields CDR1 SGDLS and CDR2 YYNGEE. The length of the CDR3 is 15 residues. J gave up 6 bases and V 2 bases, and 7 bases lay outside the gene matches.

The CDR3 nucleotides read TGTGCCTGGACCCTGGGACAGGGGTCTGGAAACACCATATATTTT. Amino acids: CAWTLGQGSGNTIYF. This chain joins TRBV30 and TRBJ1-3, with 10 bases identical to TRBD1. Germline V gene data show CDR1 as GTSNPN and CDR2 as SVGIG (reference sequence). The CDR3 length is 15 residues. Losses at the gene ends were 4 bases for V and 1 base for J; bases not matched to a gene: 4.

This rearrangement joins TRBV7-9 to TRBJ1-4; no clear D gene. Germline V lookup: CDR1 SEHNR, CDR2 FQNEAQ (reference sequence). V shed 0 bases and J shed 5 bases, with 10 bases lying between them. The CDR3 consists of 15 residues. CDR3 protein: CASSLAAGSNEKLFF. The CDR3 DNA reads TGTGCCAGCAGCTTAGCCGCAGGTTCCAATGAAAAACTGTTTTTT.

This clone has just a few counts. This chain uses TRBV2 with TRBJ2-2; D is perhaps TRBD2 (6 bases). This CDR3 contains 12 residues. The germline V and J ends were trimmed by 7 bases and 7 bases, with 10 bases remaining between them. Germline lookup yields CDR1 SNHLY and CDR2 FYNNEI. This chain's CDR3 is CASTPGDGELFF. In DNA, the CDR3 is TGTGCCAGCACCCCGGGGGACGGGGAGCTGTTTTTT.

As for this clone: Other DNA sequences from this sample encode an identical CDR3 as well. J is TRBJ2-7 and V is TRBV5-4, with D perhaps TRBD2 (5 bases). This CDR3 is built from 13 residues. Germline V gene lookup returns CDR1 SGHNT and CDR2 YYREEE (reference sequence). With 2 bases removed from V and 6 bases from J, the gap between germline ends came to 12 bases. The CDR3 reads CASSLETGGEQYF. CDR3 DNA sequence: TGTGCCAGCAGCTTAGAAACCGGAGGCGAGCAGTACTTC.

The chain is built from TRBV7-9 and TRBJ2-2; no clear D. CDR3 size: 12 residues. The V gene lost 1 base and the J gene lost 7 bases, with 4 bases spanning the gap. Germline loops: CDR1 SEHNR, CDR2 FQNEAQ (reference sequence). This CDR3 is CASSLERGELFF. Here the CDR3 DNA reads TGTGCCAGCAGCTTAGAACGCGGGGAGCTGTTTTTT. Together with reference TRBV7-9 and TRBJ2-2, the CDR3 gives the full variable domain: DTGVSQNPRHKITKRGQNVTFRCDPISEHNRLYWYRQTLGQGPEFLTYFQNEAQLEKSRLLSDRFSAERPKGSFSTLEIQRTEQGDSAMYLCASSLERGELFFGEGSRLTVL.

The chain combines TRBV6-5 with TRBJ1-1, with D tentatively TRBD1 (5 bases). V was cut by 8 bases and J by 3 bases, with 16 bases left in between. Germline CDR1 reads MNHEY; CDR2 reads SVGAGI. The CDR3 is made up of 14 amino acids. CDR3 DNA: TGTGCCAGCCACCGACTGATGGGGGACACTGAAGCTTTCTTT. Translation gives CASHRLMGDTEAFF.

The DNA for the CDR3 is TGTGCCAGCAGTTTGTTGAGTCTCATTGACAATCAGCCCCAGCATTTT. Translating gives CASSLLSLIDNQPQHF. The chain couples TRBV28 to TRBJ1-5, with unresolved D. The CDR3 is 16 amino acids. Germline V gives CDR1 MDHEN, CDR2 SYDVKM. The V and J ends lost 3 bases and 3 bases respectively, with 15 bases between them.

The chain combines TRBV5-4 with TRBJ1-2; D is possibly TRBD1 (5 bases). V was trimmed by 0 bases and J by 7 bases, leaving 16 bases between them. Germline lookup yields CDR1 SGHNT and CDR2 YYREEE (reference sequence). The CDR3 runs to 15 residues. The CDR3 bases are TGTGCCAGCAGCTTGGACGGGGAGGGTAGGGGTGGCTACACCTTC. Translated: CASSLDGEGRGGYTF.

This rearrangement joins TRBV3-1 (or the pseudogene TRBV3-2) to TRBJ1-3, with D unresolved. The CDR3 is 15 residues long. The V end was cut by 6 bases, the J end by 2 bases, with 14 bases between. Germline-derived CDR1 and CDR2 are LGHDT and YNNKEL (reference sequence). In DNA form, the CDR3 reads TGTGCCAGCAGGGACGGGCCGCGGACTGGAAACACCATATATTTT. It codes for CASRDGPRTGNTIYF.

The gene calls are TRBV3-1 (or the pseudogene TRBV3-2) and TRBJ2-1; 12 positions agree with TRBD2. V dropped 3 bases and J dropped 4; count of bases not matched to a gene: 4. Germline CDR1 and CDR2: LGHDT and YNNKEL (reference sequence). The CDR3 is 16 amino acids. In nucleotides, the CDR3 is TGTGCCAGCAGCCAGCAACTAGCGGGGGGTTACAATGAGCAGTTCTTC. This codes for CASSQQLAGGYNEQFF.

The chain employs TRBV7-9 and TRBJ1-1; D is possibly TRBD1 (5 bases). The CDR3 has 15 amino acids. Per the germline V gene, CDR1 is SEHNR and CDR2 is FQNEAQ (reference sequence). V lost 3 bases and J 0 bases, leaving 11 bases between the germline ends. Here the CDR3 DNA reads TGTGCCAGCAGCTTCTCCGGGACGGTGAACACTGAAGCTTTCTTT. Protein: CASSFSGTVNTEAFF.

The chain uses TRBV7-9 and TRBJ1-2; 8 bases line up with TRBD1. The CDR3 has 14 residues. Trimming cost V 6 bases and J 5 bases; bases outside gene matches: 8. Germline values: CDR1 SEHNR, CDR2 FQNEAQ (reference sequence). The CDR3 sequence: CASSSRTGLYGYTF. The CDR3 bases are TGTGCCAGCAGTTCCAGGACAGGGCTGTATGGCTACACCTTC.

As regards this clone: The sample carries other DNA sequences with the same CDR3. The chain carries TRBV6-5 and TRBJ2-2; TRBD1 matches at 8 bases. After removal of 5 bases from V and 5 bases from J, the junction contained 7 bases not matched to a gene. CDR1 is MNHEY and CDR2 is SVGAGI in the germline V gene. The CDR3 totals 15 residues. The CDR3 here is CASSLRQGYTGELFF. CDR3 sequence (DNA): TGTGCCAGCAGTCTTCGACAGGGGTATACCGGGGAGCTGTTTTTT.

This clone showed up just once. This rearrangement joins TRBV5-1 to TRBJ1-4; 7 bases are a match to TRBD1. The junction had 8 bases not matched to a gene; V was cut back by 2 bases and J by 7 bases. The CDR3 runs to 15 residues. Germline V gene sequence: CDR1 SGHRS, CDR2 YFSETQ. The CDR3 nucleotides are TGCGCCAGCAGCTTTAGAACAGGGGTTGGTGAAAAACTGTTTTTT. Translation: CASSFRTGVGEKLFF.

The chain links TRBV7-2 to TRBJ1-6, with D possibly being TRBD1 (5 bases). CDR3 length: 15 amino acids. V was trimmed by 7 bases and J by 10 bases, leaving 20 bases between them. Germline V gene sequence: CDR1 SGHTA, CDR2 FQGNSA. The CDR3: CASNQGSLTRSPLHF. CDR3 DNA sequence: TGTGCCAGCAACCAGGGTAGTTTAACTAGATCACCCCTCCACTTT.

The rearrangement uses TRBV19 and TRBJ2-3, with 10 bases fitting TRBD1. Germline V gene data show CDR1 as LNHDA and CDR2 as SQIVND (reference sequence). The length of the CDR3 is 15 residues. J lost 4 bases, V lost 4 bases, and 5 bases had no gene match. CDR3 amino acids: CASSTGTGAADTQYF. DNA of the CDR3: TGTGCCAGTAGTACCGGGACAGGGGCGGCAGATACGCAGTATTTT.

The gene calls are TRBV3-1 (or the pseudogene TRBV3-2) and TRBJ2-7; 10 nucleotides agree with TRBD1. V gave up 4 bases and J gave up 9 bases; unmatched junction bases: 12. Germline V gene sequence: CDR1 LGHDT, CDR2 YNNKEL (reference sequence). CDR3 length: 15 amino acids. The CDR3 coding sequence is TGTGCCAGCAGCCCGGACAGGGGGTATGGATGGGGGCAGTACTTC. Amino acid sequence: CASSPDRGYGWGQYF.

This rearrangement joins TRBV14 to TRBJ1-1, with D unresolved. The CDR3 spans 13 residues. V lost 4 bases and J 1 base, leaving 7 bases between the germline ends. The germline V gene has CDR1 SGHDN and CDR2 FVKESK. CDR3 loop: CASSLHRNTEAFF. CDR3 sequence (DNA): TGTGCCAGCAGCCTACACCGGAACACTGAAGCTTTCTTT.

The J gene is TRBJ1-5, the V gene TRBV27; tentative D call: TRBD1 (6 bases). Germline-derived CDR1 and CDR2 are MNHEY and SMNVEV (reference sequence). V dropped 5 bases and J dropped 13 bases, with 18 bases sitting between them. The CDR3 is 13 amino acids. DNA of the CDR3: TGTGCCAGCAGTCTACACAGGGTTGGGGAACAGCATTTT. Translated, it gives CASSLHRVGEQHF.

This clone occurred once. In DNA, the CDR3 is TGTGCCAGCAGCTCCTTAGGGGGCTCTGGAAACACCATATATTTT. It is translated as CASSSLGGSGNTIYF. The J gene is TRBJ1-3, the V gene TRBV7-3; tentative D call: TRBD1 (6 bases). The CDR3 covers 15 residues. Trimming took off 4 bases at V and 0 bases at J, with 10 bases between the two ends. Looked up from germline, CDR1 is SGHTA and CDR2 is FQGTGA.

The chain uses TRBV7-8 and TRBJ1-6; tentative D call: TRBD1 (5 bases). Deletions cut 5 bases from V and 10 bases from J, with 12 bases between. The germline gives CDR1 SGHVS, CDR2 FQNEAQ. The CDR3 is 13 residues long. For the CDR3, the DNA is TGTGCCAGCAGCCCGCAGGGCGAATCACCCCTCCACTTT. Its protein is CASSPQGESPLHF.

The chain joins TRBV3-1 (or the pseudogene TRBV3-2) to TRBJ1-4; tentatively, D is TRBD1 (5 bases). The CDR3 has 15 residues. The ends were cut back, 4 bases at V and 5 bases at J, with 14 bases in the middle. Germline CDR1 reads LGHDT; CDR2 reads YNNKEL (reference sequence). CDR3 DNA: TGTGCCAGCAGCCCTCAGGGAGGCTGGAATGAAAAACTGTTTTTT. Protein product: CASSPQGGWNEKLFF.

The chain recombines TRBV9 with TRBJ1-1; TRBD1 is a possible D gene (5 bases). V lost 0 bases to trimming and J lost 0 bases, with 6 bases between them. This CDR3 is built from 14 residues. In germline, CDR1 is SGDLS, CDR2 YYNGEE. The CDR3 region is CASSVGGVNTEAFF. Written as DNA, the CDR3 is TGTGCCAGCAGCGTAGGAGGGGTGAACACTGAAGCTTTCTTT.

In DNA form, the CDR3 reads TGCGCCAGCAGCTTGATGCGGGGGCGAACTGAAGCTTTCTTT. This translates into CASSLMRGRTEAFF. V gene TRBV5-1 combines with J gene TRBJ1-1, with D possibly TRBD1 on 6 matching bases. The CDR3 consists of 14 residues. Germline CDR1 SGHRS, CDR2 YFSETQ. Trimming removed 1 base at V and 5 bases at J, with 12 bases between.

The chain employs TRBV12-3 or TRBV12-4 and TRBJ1-1; D unclear. V lost 2 bases and J 5 bases, leaving 6 bases between the germline ends. The CDR3 is 12 residues long. DNA for the CDR3: TGTGCCAGCAGTTTAAGAGGAACTGAAGCTTTCTTT. Translated: CASSLRGTEAFF.

This clone was counted a single time. The chain combines TRBV15 with TRBJ1-1, with D possibly TRBD1 on 6 matching bases. Trimming removed 0 bases at V and 1 base at J, with 12 bases between. From germline, CDR1 is LNHNV and CDR2 YYDKDF (reference sequence). The CDR3 runs 16 residues. CDR3 sequence: CATSRDWGGGNTEAFF. CDR3 sequence (DNA): TGTGCCACCAGCAGAGATTGGGGGGGCGGGAACACTGAAGCTTTCTTT.

The CDR3 protein is CASSARKGLRNNEQFF. The CDR3 nucleotides read TGTGCCAGCAGCGCGCGGAAAGGCTTGAGGAACAATGAGCAGTTCTTC. The J gene is TRBJ2-1, the V gene TRBV14; D not resolved. This CDR3 has 16 amino acids. CDR1 and CDR2 (germline): SGHDN, FVKESK. The germline V and J ends were trimmed by 5 bases and 5 bases, with 19 bases remaining between them.

The V call is TRBV6-5, the J call TRBJ1-3; no reliable D call. CDR1 is MNHEY and CDR2 is SVGAGI in the germline V gene. The length of the CDR3 is 14 residues. The chain's CDR3 is CAAARRGDGNTIYF. CDR3 sequence (DNA): TGTGCAGCAGCACGGCGGGGTGATGGAAACACCATATATTTT.